This TCR beta chain stems from a study of cytomegalovirus exposure and HLA in healthy donors. CDR3 length equals 14 residues. Per germline, CDR1 WNHNN and CDR2 SYGVQD (reference sequence). Trimming cost V 6 bases and J 2 bases; bases outside gene matches: 4. The primer mix had 60 Vbeta and 13 Jbeta primers. Measured with immunoSEQ multiplex PCR; TCRdb has only the in-frame clones, and not every one. The sample shows some 180,000 clones, around three quarters of them seen only once. The gene calls are TRBV10-1 and TRBJ1-1; 9 bases align to TRBD1. Sequencing used PBMCs. This clonotype was sampled from a man aged 30 to 39 in good health and CMV-seronegative. The CDR3 coding sequence is TGCGCCAGCAGAACGGGACAGGGAAACACTGAAGCTTTCTTT. As protein: CASRTGQGNTEAFF.